This section outlines one T cell receptor (beta chain) sequence together with its context. Its antigen is unidentified. Treatment here: 10-day PBMC culture with coronavirus spike peptide pools or control peptides (ViraFEST assay). Alongside about 10 IU/ml IL-2 and roughly 9.5 ug/ml peptide pools, PBMCs were cultured at roughly 2 million per well. The source of the sample is a study of vaccination and CD4 T cells after COVID-19. Study-wide results and limits: Post-vaccination, and not before, a median approximately 85% of reactive clones appeared in convalescent patients.

The germline CDR1 and CDR2 sequences are MNHEY and SVGAGI. The CDR3 loop spans 15 amino acids. V gave up 0 bases and J gave up 3 bases, with 9 bases separating them. Cultured CD4+ T cell DNA was sequenced using the Oncomine TCR Beta short-read assay. TCRdb independently ran MiXCR on the PCR reads; one entry per CDR3 protein. The table lists more than 9,000 distinct CDR3 sequences, about 48% of them singletons. The chain links TRBV6-5 to TRBJ1-3; D is perhaps TRBD1 (5 bases). The source material was CD4+ T cells from blood, cultured in vitro. The sequence was collected from a human donor who had recovered from COVID-19. The CDR3 nucleotides are TGTGCCAGCAGTTACTCGGCAGGGAGTGGAAACACCATATATTTT. Protein sequence: CASSYSAGSGNTIYF.